What follows are 10 T cell receptor beta chains derived from one specimen sequenced in a study of control samples from healthy donors and cancer patients. TCRdb keeps only in-frame clones here, not all; method: immunoSEQ multiplex PCR. The sample includes about 76,000 clones, approximately 91% of them seen just once. Sequenced: PBMCs. Source of these receptors: a woman aged 50 to 65 with colorectal cancer.

V usage is TRBV3-1 (or the pseudogene TRBV3-2) and J usage is TRBJ2-5, with no clear D. Trimming stripped 5 bases from V and 10 bases from J, with 14 bases between. This CDR3 spans 12 amino acids. CDR1 and CDR2 from the germline V gene are LGHDT and YNNKEL (reference sequence). The CDR3 nucleotides read TGTGCCAGCAGCTTGATGGCGACTTACCAGTACTTC. Translating it yields CASSLMATYQYF.

The V call is TRBV19, the J call TRBJ1-1, with TRBD1 matching 8 bases. V shed 7 bases, J shed 1 base, and the junction held 17 bases outside the gene matches. The CDR3 sequence is 18 residues long. The germline CDR1 and CDR2 sequences are LNHDA and SQIVND (reference sequence). The DNA of the CDR3 is TGTGCCAGTACCCCGGGTCGAGGACAGGGTTGGAGGAACACTGAAGCTTTCTTT. Translation gives CASTPGRGQGWRNTEAFF.

This clone was detected only once. The CDR3 sequence is CSVGTGDYGYTF. The CDR3, as DNA: TGCAGCGTAGGGACAGGGGACTATGGCTACACCTTC. The V gene is TRBV29-1, the J gene TRBJ1-2; 10 nucleotides line up with TRBD1. This CDR3 is 12 amino acids long. V gave up 6 bases and J gave up 3 bases; unmatched junction bases: 1. CDR1 is SQVTM, CDR2 ANQGSEA, per germline.

This clone occurred a few times. J is TRBJ1-5 and V is TRBV7-2; no firm D call. Germline CDR1 and CDR2: SGHTA and FQGNSA. Trimming removed 1 base at V and 0 bases at J, with 1 base between. The CDR3 runs 13 residues. The CDR3 DNA follows: TGTGCCAGCAGCTTAGATAGCAATCAGCCCCAGCATTTT. Protein product: CASSLDSNQPQHF.

CDR3 region: CASSLLCGFNQPQHF. The DNA of the CDR3 is TGTGCCAGCAGCTTACTCTGCGGATTCAATCAGCCCCAGCATTTT. The V and J genes are TRBV11-3 and TRBJ1-5; no clear D gene. The germline V and J ends were trimmed by 2 bases and 3 bases, with 11 bases remaining between them. The germline V gene has CDR1 SGHNT and CDR2 YENEEA. The CDR3 length is 15 residues. Combining the CDR3 with reference TRBV11-3 and TRBJ1-5 gives the whole variable domain EAGVVQSPRYKIIEKKQPVAFWCNPISGHNTLYWYLQNLGQGPELLIRYENEEAVDDSQLPKDRFSAERLKGVDSTLKIQPAELGDSAVYLCASSLLCGFNQPQHFGDGTRLSIL.

This chain links TRBV19 with TRBJ1-1; D is unresolved. The length of the CDR3 is 17 residues. Germline loops: CDR1 LNHDA, CDR2 SQIVND (reference sequence). The V gene lost 1 base and the J gene lost 0 bases, with 15 bases spanning the gap. This CDR3 reads CASSIVIGPGMNTEAFF. DNA of the CDR3: TGTGCCAGTAGTATAGTAATTGGGCCGGGCATGAACACTGAAGCTTTCTTT. Full variable domain (outside the CDR3, taken from reference TRBV19 and TRBJ1-1): DGGITQSPKYLFRKEGQNVTLSCEQNLNHDAMYWYRQDPGQGLRLIYYSQIVNDFQKGDIAEGYSVSREKKESFPLTVTSAQKNPTAFYLCASSIVIGPGMNTEAFFGQGTRLTVV.

This clone was seen just once. J is TRBJ1-5 and V is TRBV27; perhaps TRBD1 as D (5 bases). V was pared by 3 bases and J by 5 bases, with 11 bases between. The CDR3 extends over 14 amino acids. Germline CDR1 reads MNHEY; CDR2 reads SMNVEV (reference sequence). The CDR3 protein is CASSFLGTHQPQHF. CDR3 sequence (DNA): TGTGCCAGCAGTTTTCTGGGGACCCATCAGCCCCAGCATTTT.

The chain uses TRBV4-1 and TRBJ1-3; the D is unclear. CDR1 is MGHRA and CDR2 is YSYEKL in the germline V gene. V lost 1 base and J lost 0, with 13 bases in between. CDR3 length equals 17 residues. CDR3 sequence reads: CASSQVDMGFSGNTIYF. The CDR3 DNA reads as TGCGCCAGCAGCCAAGTTGACATGGGTTTCTCTGGAAACACCATATATTTT.

The chain employs TRBV19 and TRBJ2-2; 7 bases match TRBD2. Trimming at V came to 6 bases and at J to 0 bases, leaving 10 bases not matched to a gene. The CDR3 spans 17 residues. Germline CDR1 and CDR2: LNHDA and SQIVND (reference sequence). The CDR3 here is CASSILGEGTNTGELFF. CDR3 nucleotide sequence: TGTGCCAGTAGCATCCTGGGGGAGGGTACGAACACCGGGGAGCTGTTTTTT.

This chain connects TRBV2 to TRBJ2-5; D is uncertain. In germline, CDR1 is SNHLY, CDR2 FYNNEI. V gave up 4 bases and J gave up 2 bases, with 8 bases separating them. This CDR3 is 13 amino acids long. The CDR3 here is CASSGTVQETQYF. CDR3 coding DNA: TGTGCCAGCAGTGGCACAGTACAAGAGACCCAGTACTTC.